The clone carrying this T cell receptor (beta chain) has a count of ten or more. This specimen belongs to a study of neurological immune-mediated disorders. Volunteers at a blood bank in Maryland, USA, were the healthy controls. Template-switch 5'RACE cDNA synthesis added a 10-nucleotide unique molecular identifier. MiXCR, applied by TCRdb to the 5' RACE reads, yields one record per CDR3 protein. The table has some 28,000 distinct CDR3 sequences, roughly 6.7% seen once. The CDR3 has 14 amino acids. The germline V gene has CDR1 SGHTA and CDR2 FQGNSA. Trimming pared 0 bases from V and 7 bases from J, leaving 10 bases between.

The source of this sequence is a woman between 45 and 65 years old in good health. Source material: PBMCs. The chain links TRBV7-2 to TRBJ2-1; possible D gene TRBD2, 7 bases. CDR3 residues: CASSLAGGGNEQFF. CDR3 bases: TGTGCCAGCAGCTTAGCGGGAGGGGGGAATGAGCAGTTCTTC.